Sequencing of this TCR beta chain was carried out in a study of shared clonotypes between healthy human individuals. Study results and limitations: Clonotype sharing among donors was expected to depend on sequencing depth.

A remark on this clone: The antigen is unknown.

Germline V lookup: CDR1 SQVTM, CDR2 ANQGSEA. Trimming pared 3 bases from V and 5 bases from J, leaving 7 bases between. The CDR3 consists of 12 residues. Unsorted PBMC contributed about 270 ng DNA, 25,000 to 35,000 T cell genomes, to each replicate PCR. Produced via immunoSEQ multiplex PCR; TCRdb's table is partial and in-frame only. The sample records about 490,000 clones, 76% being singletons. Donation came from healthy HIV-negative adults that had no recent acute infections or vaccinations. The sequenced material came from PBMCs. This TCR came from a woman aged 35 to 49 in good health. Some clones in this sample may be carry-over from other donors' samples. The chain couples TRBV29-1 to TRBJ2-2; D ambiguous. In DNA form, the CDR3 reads TGCAGCGTTGAGGGTGGGACCGGGGAGCTGTTTTTT. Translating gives CSVEGGTGELFF.